These 2 T cell receptor beta chains originate from one sample sequenced in a study of CD8+ T cells in alopecia areata. Treatment: oral pan-JAK inhibitor, 5-10 mg twice daily. RNA was isolated and reverse transcribed to cDNA, the sequencing template. The data were produced by immunoSEQ multiplex PCR, yet TCRdb's version contains in-frame clones alone and is incomplete. The table shows 140,000 to 150,000 clones, with 45% to 65% occurring only once. This specimen consisted of CD8+ T cells sorted from blood, obtained at week 4, from a patient treated with tofacitinib. These receptors all come from a human donor with alopecia areata.

This chain connects TRBV5-6 to TRBJ2-7; weak D call: TRBD1 (5 bases). Trimming left V 4 bases short and J 3 bases short, with 11 bases between. Germline values: CDR1 SGHDT, CDR2 YYEEEE. CDR3 size: 13 residues. The CDR3 DNA follows: TGTGCCAGCAGCCAGGATAGGGGCTACGAGCAGTACTTC. Amino acids: CASSQDRGYEQYF.

V usage is TRBV29-1 and J usage is TRBJ2-7; 13 positions match TRBD2. J lost 7 bases, V lost 6 bases, and 9 bases had no gene match. Per germline, CDR1 SQVTM and CDR2 ANQGSEA. CDR3 length: 14 residues. The CDR3 here is CSVKGLAGAGEQYF. CDR3 bases: TGCAGCGTAAAAGGACTAGCGGGGGCCGGGGAGCAGTACTTC.